This TCR beta chain originates from a study of cytomegalovirus exposure and HLA in healthy donors. Findings of the study overall: Presence/absence results assume similar sequencing depth per donor, which may not hold. Follow-up analysis found HLA locus-dependent TCR association rates, highest for DRB1 and lowest for HLA-C. Previously analyzed data showed that most TCR beta V segments were productive at a frequency of about 90% or about 30%.

As for this clone: The antigen is undetermined.

The primer mix had 60 Vbeta and 13 Jbeta primers. Sequencing was performed with immunoSEQ multiplex PCR; in TCRdb, only in-frame clones are kept and a portion is missing. The sample yields 220,000 or so clones, approximately 85% seen once. Trimming took off 4 bases at V and 4 bases at J, with 17 bases between the two ends. The V gene's germline CDR1 is SGDLS and CDR2 YYNGEE. This CDR3 is built from 16 residues. Source material: PBMCs. The chain joins TRBV9 to TRBJ2-2; possible D gene TRBD2, 7 bases. The clonotype was recovered from a woman aged 35 to 49 in good health and CMV-seronegative. The CDR3 nucleotides read TGTGCCAGCAGCAACTTGGGGGGCGGGGGCACCGGGGAGCTGTTTTTT. Encoded protein: CASSNLGGGGTGELFF.